These T cell receptor beta chains were read from a single sample in a study of blood T cell repertoires in COVID-19. Sequencing used immunoSEQ multiplex PCR; TCRdb keeps in-frame clones, though not all of them. The sample consists of about 160,000 clones, around 83% of them appearing once. The sequenced material came from peripheral blood. The origin of the receptors is a man aged 35 to 55 with acute or convalescent COVID-19. CDR3s include the opening cysteine and the closing phenylalanine or tryptophan. A D gene is named only where the DNA matches it firmly. Size values are once, few and many counts, or a class for expanded clones, and some rows have none.

CDR3 DNA | CDR3 protein | D gene | V gene | clone size | CDR3 length | J gene
TGTGCCAGCAGTTTAGGGAGCCTTGCCGAGGAAAAACTGTTTTTT | CASSLGSLAEEKLFF | . | TRBV6-5 | . | 15 | TRBJ1-4
TGTGCCAGCAGCCAAGCGGATGGCTACACCTTC | CASSQADGYTF | . | TRBV3-1/TRBV3-2 | few | 11 | TRBJ1-2
TGTGCCAGCAGCCCTCAAACAGGGGGTACGCAGTTCTTC | CASSPQTGGTQFF | TRBD1 | TRBV7-3 | once | 13 | TRBJ2-1
TGTGCCTGGAGTTTAGGACCAGGGGTTGAGACCCAGTACTTC | CAWSLGPGVETQYF | . | TRBV30 | . | 14 | TRBJ2-5
TGTGCCAGCAGTGAATATGAGGCGGGGGGCGACGAGCAGTACTTC | CASSEYEAGGDEQYF | TRBD2 | TRBV25-1 | . | 15 | TRBJ2-7
TGCAGCGTGGCGATTACCGGGACAGAGAAAGCTTTCTTT | CSVAITGTEKAFF | TRBD1 | TRBV29-1 | . | 13 | TRBJ1-1
TGTGCCAGCAGCCTGACAGGGCGAGAAGCTTTCTTT | CASSLTGREAFF | TRBD1 | TRBV5-4 | . | 12 | TRBJ1-1
TGTGCCAGCAGTGACCGAACCGCGGGGGCTACGAACACCGGGGAGCTGTTTTTT | CASSDRTAGATNTGELFF | . | TRBV6-4 | . | 18 | TRBJ2-2
TGTGCCAGCAGCGTGACAGGGCTGGGCTATGGCTACACCTTC | CASSVTGLGYGYTF | TRBD1 | TRBV11-2 | . | 14 | TRBJ1-2
TGTGCCAGCAGTTTATGGGAACAGGGGACGCCCCAGCATTTT | CASSLWEQGTPQHF | TRBD1 | TRBV28 | . | 14 | TRBJ1-5
TGTGCCAGCGGGAGACAGGGGAACACTGAAGCTTTCTTT | CASGRQGNTEAFF | TRBD1 | TRBV2 | . | 13 | TRBJ1-1
TGTGCCAGCAGCTCAGCAGGGACATCAAAGGAGAATTCACCCCTCCACTTT | CASSSAGTSKENSPLHF | . | TRBV5-6 | . | 17 | TRBJ1-6
TGTGCCAGCTCACCACCGGCGGCGACCAGACCCACCATATATTTT | CASSPPAATRPTIYF | . | TRBV18 | few | 15 | TRBJ1-3
TGTGCCAGCAGCATCCGTCCCGGGACAGGGGGCCGTAGGTTTGAAAAACTGTTTTTT | CASSIRPGTGGRRFEKLFF | TRBD1 | TRBV13 | few | 19 | TRBJ1-4
TGTGCCAGCCGAGAGGCTAGCTATGGCTACACCTTC | CASREASYGYTF | . | TRBV2 | . | 12 | TRBJ1-2
TGTGCCAGCAGCCTCGGGACAGGGAGCTCCTACAATGAGCAGTTCTTC | CASSLGTGSSYNEQFF | TRBD1 | TRBV14 | . | 16 | TRBJ2-1
TGTGCCAGCAGCATCGACAGGAATCAGCCCCAGCATTTT | CASSIDRNQPQHF | . | TRBV12-3/TRBV12-4 | . | 13 | TRBJ1-5
TGTGCCAGCAGCGGGCGACACGCGGAGGGTTTCGGGATGAACACTGAAGCTTTCTTT | CASSGRHAEGFGMNTEAFF | . | TRBV5-6 | few | 19 | TRBJ1-1
TGTGCCAGCAAGGCTAGCGGGGACCCAGATACGCAGTATTTT | CASKASGDPDTQYF | TRBD2 | TRBV2 | . | 14 | TRBJ2-3
TGTGCCAGCAGCTCGGGACTAGCGTTTGACAATGAGCAGTTCTTC | CASSSGLAFDNEQFF | TRBD2 | TRBV7-3 | . | 15 | TRBJ2-1
TGTGCCAGCAGTTTAGATCGGACAGTTGGCTACACCTTC | CASSLDRTVGYTF | . | TRBV12-3/TRBV12-4 | . | 13 | TRBJ1-2
TGTGCCAGCAGCTTAGGGGGGACCGGGACTCCAAATGAAAAACTGTTTTTT | CASSLGGTGTPNEKLFF | . | TRBV7-8 | . | 17 | TRBJ1-4
TGTGCCTGGAGGGGAGATGTGGGGACTGAAGCTTTCTTT | CAWRGDVGTEAFF | . | TRBV30 | . | 13 | TRBJ1-1
TGTGCCAGCAGTTTATGGGCAGGGGCGTCCCACTACTATGGCTACACCTTC | CASSLWAGASHYYGYTF | . | TRBV27 | few | 17 | TRBJ1-2
TGTGCCAGCAGCCTGGACAGGGGAAACACCATATATTTT | CASSLDRGNTIYF | TRBD1 | TRBV5-4 | . | 13 | TRBJ1-3
TGTGCCAGCAGTGAGCGATTAGCTAACTATGGCTACACCTTC | CASSERLANYGYTF | . | TRBV2 | . | 14 | TRBJ1-2
TGTGCCAGTAGTGGGACAGGGGTCCACAATGAGCAGTTCTTC | CASSGTGVHNEQFF | TRBD1 | TRBV19 | . | 14 | TRBJ2-1
TGTGCCAGCAACCCTGGCGGGGTAAGCAATCAGCCCCAGCATTTT | CASNPGGVSNQPQHF | . | TRBV6-5 | once | 15 | TRBJ1-5
TGCAGCGTTGTGCGGGGGGTCTCCTACGAGCAGTACTTC | CSVVRGVSYEQYF | TRBD2 | TRBV29-1 | . | 13 | TRBJ2-7
TGCGCCAGCAGCCTTGGGGGCAGTCAGCAGCCCCAGCATTTT | CASSLGGSQQPQHF | . | TRBV5-1 | . | 14 | TRBJ1-5
TGTGCCAGCAGCCAAGATGGACAGACTAATTCACCCCTCCACTTT | CASSQDGQTNSPLHF | . | TRBV14 | . | 15 | TRBJ1-6
TGTGCCAGTAGCCCAGACAGGGTTGATGGCTACACCTTC | CASSPDRVDGYTF | TRBD1 | TRBV19 | once | 13 | TRBJ1-2
TGTGCCAGCAGCTCCTCTCCAGGTGAGCAGTTCTTC | CASSSSPGEQFF | . | TRBV7-3 | . | 12 | TRBJ2-1
TGTGCCAGCAGCCATCGGACCGGGACAGGGGATGAAAAACTGTTTTTT | CASSHRTGTGDEKLFF | TRBD1 | TRBV28 | few | 16 | TRBJ1-4
TGTGCCACCAGTAGACAGGTAAACACTGAAGCTTTCTTT | CATSRQVNTEAFF | . | TRBV15 | . | 13 | TRBJ1-1
TGTGCCAGCAGCTTGGCCGGGGTCACTGAAGCTTTCTTT | CASSLAGVTEAFF | . | TRBV5-6 | . | 13 | TRBJ1-1
TGTGCCAGCAGTTACGGGGGGGCGGGGGCTTTCTTT | CASSYGGAGAFF | . | TRBV6-5 | . | 12 | TRBJ1-1
TGTGCCAGCAGTTTAGAGAATCGGGGCTACACCTTC | CASSLENRGYTF | . | TRBV28 | . | 12 | TRBJ1-2
TGCGCCAGCGGGGCCCCGGACAGGGGGCTCTATGGCTACACCTTC | CASGAPDRGLYGYTF | TRBD1 | TRBV10-2 | . | 15 | TRBJ1-2
TGTGCCAGCAGTTTCGTAGGACAGGGCTACAATGAGCAGTTCTTC | CASSFVGQGYNEQFF | TRBD1 | TRBV6-5 | . | 15 | TRBJ2-1
TGTGCCAGCAGCTTGGCCAGGGGGCGTAGGAACACTGAAGCTTTCTTT | CASSLARGRRNTEAFF | TRBD1 | TRBV5-6 | . | 16 | TRBJ1-1
TGTGCCAGCAGACCCGGGACAGGGACCCACGAGCAGTACTTC | CASRPGTGTHEQYF | TRBD1 | TRBV6-5 | . | 14 | TRBJ2-7
TGTGCCAGCAGTGAAGGATGGGAGAATCAGCCCCAGCATTTT | CASSEGWENQPQHF | . | TRBV2 | . | 14 | TRBJ1-5
TGTGCCAGCAGCACACCGGGTCCTAACTACGAGCAGTACTTC | CASSTPGPNYEQYF | . | TRBV9 | . | 14 | TRBJ2-7
TGTGCCAGCAGTTTAACAGGGATTCTCCGAAACACCATATATTTT | CASSLTGILRNTIYF | . | TRBV2 | . | 15 | TRBJ1-3
TGTGCCAGCAGCACCCTACAGAGTAGCTACGAGCAGTACTTC | CASSTLQSSYEQYF | . | TRBV13 | . | 14 | TRBJ2-7
TGTGCCAGCAGCGTAGGGGGTAGCGGGACTTACGAGCAGTACTTC | CASSVGGSGTYEQYF | TRBD2 | TRBV9 | . | 15 | TRBJ2-7
TGCGCCAGCAGTGCCAGCGGGGGGAAGACAGATACGCAGTATTTT | CASSASGGKTDTQYF | TRBD2 | TRBV10-1 | . | 15 | TRBJ2-3
TGTGCCAGCAGCCCTATGGGACACCTCACCGGGGAGCTGTTTTTT | CASSPMGHLTGELFF | . | TRBV14 | . | 15 | TRBJ2-2
TGTGCCAGCAGCGTCTCCGAGTCCTTCTCTGGAAACACCATATATTTT | CASSVSESFSGNTIYF | . | TRBV5-5 | few | 16 | TRBJ1-3
TGCAGCGTTGACCCGAAGAGGACCGGGGAGCTGTTTTTT | CSVDPKRTGELFF | . | TRBV29-1 | . | 13 | TRBJ2-2
TGTGCCAGCAGCCAAGATGGGCCGTACGAGCAGTACTTC | CASSQDGPYEQYF | . | TRBV3-1/TRBV3-2 | . | 13 | TRBJ2-7
TGTGCCAGCAGTTTAGGGCTTGGGACAGGGAATGAAAAACTGTTTTTT | CASSLGLGTGNEKLFF | TRBD1 | TRBV28 | few | 16 | TRBJ1-4
TGTGCCAGCAGCTTGCGGACTCCTGGAAACACCATATATTTT | CASSLRTPGNTIYF | . | TRBV5-6 | once | 14 | TRBJ1-3
TGTGCCAGCAGCAGGCAGGGGGCTCGAGGACTGTTTTTT | CASSRQGARGLFF | TRBD1 | TRBV28 | once | 13 | TRBJ1-4